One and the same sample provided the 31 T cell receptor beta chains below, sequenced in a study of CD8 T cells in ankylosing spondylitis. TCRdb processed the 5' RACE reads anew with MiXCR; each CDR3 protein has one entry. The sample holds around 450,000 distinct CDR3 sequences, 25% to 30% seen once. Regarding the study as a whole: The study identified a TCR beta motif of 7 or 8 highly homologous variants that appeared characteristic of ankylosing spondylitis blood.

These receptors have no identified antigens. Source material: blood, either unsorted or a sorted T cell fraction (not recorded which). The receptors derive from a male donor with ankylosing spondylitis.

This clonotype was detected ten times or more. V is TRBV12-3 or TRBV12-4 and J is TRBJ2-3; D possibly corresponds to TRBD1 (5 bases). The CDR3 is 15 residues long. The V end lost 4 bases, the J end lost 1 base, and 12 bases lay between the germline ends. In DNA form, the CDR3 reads TGTGCCAGCAGTTCGCAGGGAAGGCGCACAGATACGCAGTATTTT. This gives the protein CASSSQGRRTDTQYF.

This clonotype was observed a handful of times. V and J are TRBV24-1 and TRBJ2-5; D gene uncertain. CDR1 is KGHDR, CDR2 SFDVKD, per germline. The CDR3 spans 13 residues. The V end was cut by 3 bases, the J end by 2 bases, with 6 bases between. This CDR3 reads CATSDPPQETQYF. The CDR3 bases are TGTGCCACCAGTGATCCCCCTCAAGAGACCCAGTACTTC.

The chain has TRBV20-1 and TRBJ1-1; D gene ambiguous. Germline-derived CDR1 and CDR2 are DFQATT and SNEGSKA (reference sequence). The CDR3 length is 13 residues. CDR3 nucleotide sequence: TGCAGATCCGAAACGGGGTTGAACACTGAAGCTTTCTTT. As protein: CRSETGLNTEAFF.

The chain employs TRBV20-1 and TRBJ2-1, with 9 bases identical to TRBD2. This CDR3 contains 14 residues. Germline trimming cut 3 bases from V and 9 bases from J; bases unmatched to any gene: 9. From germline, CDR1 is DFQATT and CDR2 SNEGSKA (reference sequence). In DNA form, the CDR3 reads TGCAGTGCTAGGACTAATAGCGGGAGTCTTGAGCAGTTCTTC. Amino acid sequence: CSARTNSGSLEQFF.

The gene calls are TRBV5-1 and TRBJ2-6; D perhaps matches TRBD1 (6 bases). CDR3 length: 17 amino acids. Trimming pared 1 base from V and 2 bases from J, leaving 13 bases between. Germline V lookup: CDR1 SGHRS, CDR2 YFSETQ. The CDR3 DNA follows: TGCGCCAGCAGCTTGACAGGGATGGTGGCTGGGGCCAACGTCCTGACTTTC. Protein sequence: CASSLTGMVAGANVLTF.

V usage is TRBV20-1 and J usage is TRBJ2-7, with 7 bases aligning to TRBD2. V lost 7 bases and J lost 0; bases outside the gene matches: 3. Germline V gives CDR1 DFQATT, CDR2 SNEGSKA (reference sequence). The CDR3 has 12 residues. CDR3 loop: CSGEGPSYEQYF. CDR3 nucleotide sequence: TGCAGTGGGGAGGGCCCCTCCTACGAGCAGTACTTC.

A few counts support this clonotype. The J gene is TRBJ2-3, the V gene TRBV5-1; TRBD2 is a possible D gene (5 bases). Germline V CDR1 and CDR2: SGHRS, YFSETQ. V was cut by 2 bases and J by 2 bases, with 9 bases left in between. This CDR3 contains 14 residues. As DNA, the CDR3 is TGCGCCAGCAGCTTTCAACTAGTCACAGATACGCAGTATTTT. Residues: CASSFQLVTDTQYF.

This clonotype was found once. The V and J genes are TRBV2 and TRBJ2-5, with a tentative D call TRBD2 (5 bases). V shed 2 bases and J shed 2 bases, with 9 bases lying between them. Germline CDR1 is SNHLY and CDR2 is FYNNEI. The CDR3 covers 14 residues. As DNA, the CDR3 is TGTGCCAGCAGTGAAAACCGAGGGCAAGAGACCCAGTACTTC. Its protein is CASSENRGQETQYF.

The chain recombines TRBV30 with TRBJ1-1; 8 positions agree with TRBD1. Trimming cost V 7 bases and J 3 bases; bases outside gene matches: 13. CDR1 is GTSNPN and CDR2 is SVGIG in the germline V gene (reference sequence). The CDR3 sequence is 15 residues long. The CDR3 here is CAYTPLTGDDTEAFF. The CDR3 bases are TGTGCCTACACGCCCTTGACAGGGGATGACACTGAAGCTTTCTTT.

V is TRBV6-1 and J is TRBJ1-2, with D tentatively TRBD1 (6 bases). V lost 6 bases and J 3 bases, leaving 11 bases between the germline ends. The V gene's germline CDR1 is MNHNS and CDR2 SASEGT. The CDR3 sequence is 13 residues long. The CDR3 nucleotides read TGTGCCAGCAGAAACACAGGGTACTATGGCTACACCTTC. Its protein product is CASRNTGYYGYTF.

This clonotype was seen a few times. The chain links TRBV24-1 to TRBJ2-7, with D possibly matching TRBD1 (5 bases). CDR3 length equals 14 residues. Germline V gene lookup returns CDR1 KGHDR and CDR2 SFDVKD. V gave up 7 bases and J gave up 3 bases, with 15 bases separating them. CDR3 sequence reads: CATSQGVPHYEQYV. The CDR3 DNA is TGTGCCACCAGCCAAGGGGTGCCCCACTACGAGCAGTACGTC.

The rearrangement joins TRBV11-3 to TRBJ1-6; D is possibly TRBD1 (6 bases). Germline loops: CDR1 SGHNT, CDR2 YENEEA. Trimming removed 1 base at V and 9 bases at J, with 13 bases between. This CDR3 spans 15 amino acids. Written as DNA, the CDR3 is TGTGCCAGCAGCTTAGTGGCAGGGGTAGGTTCACCCCTCCACTTT. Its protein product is CASSLVAGVGSPLHF.

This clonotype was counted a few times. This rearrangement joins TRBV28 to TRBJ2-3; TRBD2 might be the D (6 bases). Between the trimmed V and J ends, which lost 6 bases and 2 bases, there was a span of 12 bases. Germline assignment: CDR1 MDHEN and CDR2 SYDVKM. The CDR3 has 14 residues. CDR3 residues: CASRPWGDTDTQYF. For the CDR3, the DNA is TGTGCCAGCAGACCTTGGGGGGACACAGATACGCAGTATTTT.

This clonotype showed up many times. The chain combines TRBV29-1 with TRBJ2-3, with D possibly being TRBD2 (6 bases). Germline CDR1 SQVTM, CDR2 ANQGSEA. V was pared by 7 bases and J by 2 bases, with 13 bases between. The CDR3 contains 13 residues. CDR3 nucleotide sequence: TGCAGCGAGCTTAGCGGAGTCACAGATACGCAGTATTTT. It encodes CSELSGVTDTQYF.

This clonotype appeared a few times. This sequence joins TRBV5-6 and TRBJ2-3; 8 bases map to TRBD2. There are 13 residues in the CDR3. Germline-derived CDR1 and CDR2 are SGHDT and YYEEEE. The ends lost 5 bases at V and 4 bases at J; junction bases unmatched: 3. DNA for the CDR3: TGTGCCAGCAGTACACTAGCGGCAGATACGCAGTATTTT. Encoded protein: CASSTLAADTQYF.

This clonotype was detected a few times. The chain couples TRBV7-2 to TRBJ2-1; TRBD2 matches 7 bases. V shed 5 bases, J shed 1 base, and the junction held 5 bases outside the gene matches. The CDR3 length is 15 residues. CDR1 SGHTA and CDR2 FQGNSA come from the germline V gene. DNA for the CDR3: TGTGCCAGCAGCCGGAGTAGCGGGTCCTACAATGAGCAGTTCTTC. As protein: CASSRSSGSYNEQFF.

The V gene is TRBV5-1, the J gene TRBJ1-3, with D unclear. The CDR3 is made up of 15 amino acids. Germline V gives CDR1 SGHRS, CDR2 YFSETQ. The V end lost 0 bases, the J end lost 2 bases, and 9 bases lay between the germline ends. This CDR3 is CASSLVEGPGNTIYF. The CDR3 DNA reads TGCGCCAGCAGCTTGGTTGAAGGCCCTGGAAACACCATATATTTT. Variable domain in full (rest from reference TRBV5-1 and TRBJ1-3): KAGVTQTPRYLIKTRGQQVTLSCSPISGHRSVSWYQQTPGQGLQFLFEYFSETQRNKGNFPGRFSGRQFSNSRSEMNVSTLELGDSALYLCASSLVEGPGNTIYFGEGSWLTVV.

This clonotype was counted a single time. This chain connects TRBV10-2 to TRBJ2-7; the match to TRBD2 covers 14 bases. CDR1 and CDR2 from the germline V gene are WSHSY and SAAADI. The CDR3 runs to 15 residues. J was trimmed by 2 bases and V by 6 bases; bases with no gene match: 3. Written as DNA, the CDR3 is TGCGCCAGCAGCGGACTAGCGGGAGGCGCCTACGAGCAGTACGTC. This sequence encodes CASSGLAGGAYEQYV.

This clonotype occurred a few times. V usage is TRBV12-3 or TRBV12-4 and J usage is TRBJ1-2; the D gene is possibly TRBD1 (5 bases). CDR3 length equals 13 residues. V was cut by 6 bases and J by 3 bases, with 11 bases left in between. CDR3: CASSRDFDYGYTF. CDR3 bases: TGTGCCAGCAGCCGGGACTTTGACTATGGCTACACCTTC.

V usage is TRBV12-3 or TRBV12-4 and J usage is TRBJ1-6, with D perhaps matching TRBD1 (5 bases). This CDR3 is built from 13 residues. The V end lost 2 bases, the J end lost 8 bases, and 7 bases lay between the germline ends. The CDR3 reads CASSLMGDSPLHF. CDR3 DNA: TGTGCCAGCAGTTTAATGGGGGATTCACCCCTCCACTTT.

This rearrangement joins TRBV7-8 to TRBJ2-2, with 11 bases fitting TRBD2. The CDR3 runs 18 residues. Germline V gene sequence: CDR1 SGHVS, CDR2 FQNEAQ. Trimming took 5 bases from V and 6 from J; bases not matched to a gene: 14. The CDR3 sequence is CASSRGPTSGSRSGELFF. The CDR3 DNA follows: TGTGCCAGCAGCCGAGGTCCTACTAGCGGGAGCCGGTCCGGGGAGCTGTTTTTT.

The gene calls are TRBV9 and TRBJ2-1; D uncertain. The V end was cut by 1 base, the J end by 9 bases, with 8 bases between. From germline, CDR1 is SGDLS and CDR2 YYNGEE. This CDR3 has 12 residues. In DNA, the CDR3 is TGTGCCAGCAGCGTACCTAATGGTGAGCAGTTCTTC. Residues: CASSVPNGEQFF.

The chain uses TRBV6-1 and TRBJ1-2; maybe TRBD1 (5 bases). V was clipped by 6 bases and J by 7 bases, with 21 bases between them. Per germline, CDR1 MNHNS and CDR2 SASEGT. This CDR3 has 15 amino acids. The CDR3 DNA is TGTGCCAGCAGCCCCGGGACGGTTACCTTGGGTGGCTACACCTTC. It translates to CASSPGTVTLGGYTF.

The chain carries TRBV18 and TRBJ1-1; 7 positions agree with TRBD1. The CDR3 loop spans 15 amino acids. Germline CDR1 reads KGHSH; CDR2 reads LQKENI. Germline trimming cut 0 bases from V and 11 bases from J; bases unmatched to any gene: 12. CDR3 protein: CASSPPGQGGFDAFF. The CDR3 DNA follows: TGTGCCAGCTCACCACCGGGTCAGGGGGGATTTGACGCTTTCTTT.

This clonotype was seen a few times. The CDR3 sequence is CASSQAGATNEKLFF. The CDR3 DNA is TGCGCCAGCAGCCAAGCGGGGGCAACTAATGAAAAACTGTTTTTT. V usage is TRBV4-1 and J usage is TRBJ1-4, with D perhaps TRBD1 (5 bases). Germline CDR1 and CDR2: MGHRA and YSYEKL. CDR3 length: 15 amino acids. Trimming removed 1 base at V and 0 bases at J, with 6 bases between.

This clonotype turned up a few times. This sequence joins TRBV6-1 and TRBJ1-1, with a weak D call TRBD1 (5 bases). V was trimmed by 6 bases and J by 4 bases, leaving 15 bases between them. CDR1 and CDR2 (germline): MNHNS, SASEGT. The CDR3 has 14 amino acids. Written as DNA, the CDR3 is TGTGCCAGCAGCCCCCCGTCGGGGGGCACTGAAGCTTTCTTT. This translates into CASSPPSGGTEAFF.

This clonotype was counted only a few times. The CDR3 DNA reads TGCAGTGTAATGGGTGATAGCGGGAGGGAAGAGACCCAGTACTTC. It translates to CSVMGDSGREETQYF. The chain has TRBV20-1 and TRBJ2-5; 11 bases are a match to TRBD2. The V gene's germline CDR1 is DFQATT and CDR2 SNEGSKA (reference sequence). J gave up 3 bases and V 7 bases, and 10 bases lay outside the gene matches. CDR3 length: 15 amino acids.

The CDR3 nucleotides are TGCGCCAGCAGCTTAAGTCCTAGCGGGAGCTACGAGCAGTACTTC. Residues: CASSLSPSGSYEQYF. The gene calls are TRBV5-1 and TRBJ2-7, with 10 bases identical to TRBD2. The ends lost 2 bases at V and 3 bases at J; junction bases unmatched: 5. The CDR3 spans 15 residues. Germline V lookup: CDR1 SGHRS, CDR2 YFSETQ.

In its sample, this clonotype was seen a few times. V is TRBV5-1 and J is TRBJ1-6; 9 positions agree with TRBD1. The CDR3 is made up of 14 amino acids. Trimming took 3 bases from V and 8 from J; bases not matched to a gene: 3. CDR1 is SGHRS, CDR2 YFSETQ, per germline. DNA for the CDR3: TGCGCCAGCAGCTGGGACAGGGAAGATTCACCCCTCCACTTT. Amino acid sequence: CASSWDREDSPLHF. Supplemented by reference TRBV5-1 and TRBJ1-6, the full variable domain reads KAGVTQTPRYLIKTRGQQVTLSCSPISGHRSVSWYQQTPGQGLQFLFEYFSETQRNKGNFPGRFSGRQFSNSRSEMNVSTLELGDSALYLCASSWDREDSPLHFGNGTRLTVT.

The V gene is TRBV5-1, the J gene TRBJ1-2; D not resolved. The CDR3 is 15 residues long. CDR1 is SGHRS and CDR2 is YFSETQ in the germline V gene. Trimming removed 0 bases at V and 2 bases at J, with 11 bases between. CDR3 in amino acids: CASSLGPQENYGYTF. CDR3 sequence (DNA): TGCGCCAGCAGCTTGGGACCCCAGGAGAACTATGGCTACACCTTC.

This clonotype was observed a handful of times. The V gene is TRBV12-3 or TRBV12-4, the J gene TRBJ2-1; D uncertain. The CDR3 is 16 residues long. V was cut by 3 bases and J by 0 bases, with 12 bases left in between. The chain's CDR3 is CASSFESRPSYNEQFF. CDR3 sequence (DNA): TGTGCCAGCAGTTTTGAGTCGAGGCCCTCCTACAATGAGCAGTTCTTC.